These 32 T cell receptor beta chains were sequenced from one sample in a study of blood T cell repertoires in COVID-19 (dated by TCRdb to between 2020 and 2021). The library was made by the immunoSEQ multiplex PCR assay. The table comes from immuneACCESS by way of TCRdb, which keeps in-frame sequences with V and J called. Part of the clones is missing from these tables; in studies checked, under half for an unresolved V gene and the rest for unknown reasons. The sample table shows some 230,000 clones, and 85% to 90% are seen once. Of the sample, about 9.4% falls within the top ten clones. Sequenced sample: peripheral blood. These receptors originate from a woman between 45 and 65 years old with COVID-19, enrolled during active disease.

The J gene is TRBJ1-3, the V gene TRBV3-1 (or the pseudogene TRBV3-2), with 7 bases aligning to TRBD1. Germline lookup yields CDR1 LGHDT and CDR2 YNNKEL (reference sequence). CDR3 size: 15 residues. With 3 bases clipped from V and 4 bases from J, the junction kept 6 bases outside the gene matches. The CDR3 DNA follows: TGTGCCAGCAGCCAGGCAGGGGGGAAAGGAAACACCATATATTTT. Protein product: CASSQAGGKGNTIYF.

This chain uses TRBV7-8 with TRBJ1-4; no clear D. The CDR3 totals 15 residues. CDR1 is SGHVS, CDR2 FQNEAQ, per germline. Between the trimmed V and J ends, which lost 5 bases and 4 bases, there was a span of 14 bases. The chain's CDR3 is CASSPVGRDNEKLFF. In DNA, the CDR3 is TGTGCCAGCAGCCCCGTAGGGAGAGATAATGAAAAACTGTTTTTT.

The chain combines TRBV7-2 with TRBJ2-3; 8 nucleotides align to TRBD2. With V trimmed by 9 bases and J by 7 bases, 9 bases remained unmatched. Per germline, CDR1 SGHTA and CDR2 FQGNSA. The CDR3 is 13 amino acids. CDR3: CASGGGGRNTQYF. The CDR3 region has the DNA TGTGCCAGTGGGGGCGGGGGGCGGAATACGCAGTATTTT.

This clone was counted many times. The V call is TRBV4-1, the J call TRBJ1-2; D may be TRBD1 (5 bases). CDR1 is MGHRA and CDR2 is YSYEKL in the germline V gene. Trimming took 1 base from V and 3 from J, leaving 12 bases between them. The CDR3 has 15 residues. The CDR3 loop reads CASSQVQQAHYGYTF. CDR3 in DNA: TGCGCCAGCAGCCAAGTACAACAGGCCCACTATGGCTACACCTTC.

The chain has TRBV21-1 and TRBJ2-4; the table's D gene call, TRBD2, was not cross checked with the DNA. TRBV21-1 is classified as a pseudogene. CDR3 length: 19 amino acids. The chain's CDR3 is CASSKEGTSGVTYKNIQYF. The CDR3 DNA follows: TGTGCCAGCAGCAAAGAGGGCACTAGCGGGGTGACTTACAAAAACATTCAGTACTTC.

The V and J genes are TRBV28 and TRBJ1-2; D gene ambiguous. Trimming cost V 8 bases and J 5 bases, with 9 bases left between them. CDR3 length: 11 amino acids. Looked up from germline, CDR1 is MDHEN and CDR2 is SYDVKM. CDR3 DNA: TGTGCCAGCCGGAGGAGTTATGGCTACACCTTC. It encodes CASRRSYGYTF.

The chain carries TRBV12-3 or TRBV12-4 and TRBJ1-1; D gene ambiguous. The CDR3 is made up of 12 amino acids. Between the trimmed V and J ends, which lost 9 bases and 4 bases, there was a span of 12 bases. CDR3: CASGRGVTEAFF. The CDR3 DNA sequence: TGTGCCAGTGGCCGCGGGGTCACTGAAGCTTTCTTT.

J is TRBJ2-7 and V is TRBV11-2, with D hard to call. This CDR3 contains 16 residues. The germline V and J ends were trimmed by 5 bases and 3 bases, with 20 bases remaining between them. Germline V lookup: CDR1 SGHAT, CDR2 FQNNGV. The CDR3, as DNA: TGTGCCAGCAGCCTAAGGTCCCTAGAACCTCTCTACGAGCAGTACTTC. Translation gives CASSLRSLEPLYEQYF.

The rearrangement links TRBV5-1 to TRBJ1-1; 8 nucleotides agree with TRBD1. J gave up 4 bases and V 4 bases, and 6 bases lay outside the gene matches. The CDR3 totals 14 residues. CDR1 is SGHRS, CDR2 YFSETQ, per germline. This CDR3 reads CASSRAGGGTEAFF. In nucleotides, the CDR3 is TGCGCCAGCAGCAGGGCAGGGGGCGGCACTGAAGCTTTCTTT.

The V gene is TRBV11-3, the J gene TRBJ2-7; 8 nucleotides align to TRBD1. With V trimmed by 5 bases and J by 0 bases, 3 bases remained unmatched. The CDR3 is 14 residues long. Germline CDR1 and CDR2: SGHNT and YENEEA. This chain's CDR3 is CASSLGQASYEQYF. CDR3 coding DNA: TGTGCCAGCAGCCTGGGACAGGCCTCCTACGAGCAGTACTTC.

This chain links TRBV20-1 with TRBJ1-3; D remains unclear. The CDR3 is 12 amino acids. The germline gives CDR1 DFQATT, CDR2 SNEGSKA (reference sequence). Between the trimmed V and J ends, which lost 3 bases and 3 bases, there was a span of 6 bases. The CDR3 here is CSASDHGNTIYF. The CDR3 DNA reads TGCAGTGCTAGTGACCATGGAAACACCATATATTTT.

The chain links TRBV6-2 or TRBV6-3 to TRBJ2-3; 8 bases are a match to TRBD2. The CDR3 runs 16 residues. J lost 2 bases, V lost 2 bases, and 6 bases had no gene match. Germline V CDR1 and CDR2: MNHEY, SVGEGT. The DNA for the CDR3 is TGTGCCAGCAGTTACACCGGGACTAGATACACAGATACGCAGTATTTT. Translating it yields CASSYTGTRYTDTQYF.

The chain employs TRBV19 and TRBJ1-2, with D possibly being TRBD1 (5 bases). This CDR3 has 16 amino acids. Trimming removed 7 bases at V and 8 bases at J, with 26 bases between. In germline, CDR1 is LNHDA, CDR2 SQIVND (reference sequence). The CDR3 region has the DNA TGTGCCAGTAACGACCAGATCATTCAGGGCCAAGGGGGCTACACCTTC. This codes for CASNDQIIQGQGGYTF.

The CDR3: CSASRDFYGYTF. The CDR3 nucleotides read TGCAGTGCTAGTCGGGATTTCTATGGCTACACCTTC. V gene TRBV20-1 combines with J gene TRBJ1-2, with D uncertain. Germline CDR1 DFQATT, CDR2 SNEGSKA (reference sequence). With 3 bases removed from V and 4 bases from J, the gap between germline ends came to 9 bases. The CDR3 runs to 12 residues.

V is TRBV5-1 and J is TRBJ1-2, with TRBD1 matching over 8 bases. Unmatched junction bases numbered 10, after V lost 5 bases and J lost 4 bases. This CDR3 region has 15 residues. CDR1 and CDR2 (germline): SGHRS, YFSETQ. This CDR3 reads CASSALQGGSYGYTF. The DNA of the CDR3 is TGCGCCAGCAGTGCACTACAGGGGGGTTCCTATGGCTACACCTTC.

The chain uses TRBV18 and TRBJ1-1; D possibly corresponds to TRBD1 (6 bases). This CDR3 contains 15 residues. Germline V lookup: CDR1 KGHSH, CDR2 LQKENI. The germline V and J ends were trimmed by 6 bases and 9 bases, with 23 bases remaining between them. Here the CDR3 reads CASSPQSGASRKAFF. CDR3 in DNA: TGTGCCAGCTCTCCGCAGTCAGGGGCTAGTCGGAAAGCTTTCTTT.

J is TRBJ1-3 and V is TRBV5-1, with a weak D call TRBD1 (6 bases). Germline assignment: CDR1 SGHRS and CDR2 YFSETQ. Between the trimmed V and J ends, which lost 0 bases and 2 bases, there was a span of 9 bases. The CDR3 loop spans 15 amino acids. CDR3 sequence: CASSLDSGAGNTIYF. The CDR3 coding sequence is TGCGCCAGCAGCTTGGATTCAGGGGCTGGAAACACCATATATTTT.

The chain uses TRBV24-1 and TRBJ2-3, with 10 nucleotides matching TRBD1. V lost 5 bases to trimming and J lost 5 bases; unmatched junction nucleotides: 9. Germline CDR1 is KGHDR and CDR2 is SFDVKD. The CDR3 length is 16 residues. The CDR3: CATSALGTGEIDTQYF. DNA of the CDR3: TGTGCCACCAGTGCCCTAGGGACAGGGGAAATAGATACGCAGTATTTT.

V gene TRBV3-1 (or the pseudogene TRBV3-2) combines with J gene TRBJ1-3; 7 nucleotides agree with TRBD1. The V segment lost 4 bases and the J segment 6 bases; nucleotides outside the gene matches: 9. Germline V CDR1 and CDR2: LGHDT, YNNKEL (reference sequence). This CDR3 has 15 residues. CDR3 in DNA: TGTGCCAGCAGCCCGACTAGACAGGGCGAAAACACCATATATTTT. This encodes CASSPTRQGENTIYF.

The chain couples TRBV24-1 to TRBJ2-5; weak D call: TRBD2 (6 bases). Germline V lookup: CDR1 KGHDR, CDR2 SFDVKD. The CDR3 is 17 residues long. Trimming shortened V by 5 bases and J by 4 bases, and 22 bases separated the two germline ends. The CDR3 loop reads CATSAFMVGGKSETQYF. The CDR3, as DNA: TGTGCCACCAGTGCCTTTATGGTCGGGGGAAAGTCAGAGACCCAGTACTTC.

CDR3 residues: CASSPLGQGSRGYTF. The DNA of the CDR3 is TGTGCCAGCAGTCCCCTCGGACAGGGGAGTCGTGGCTACACCTTC. V gene TRBV6-5 combines with J gene TRBJ1-2; 9 nucleotides agree with TRBD1. CDR1 is MNHEY, CDR2 SVGAGI, per germline. V lost 5 bases to trimming and J lost 7 bases; unmatched junction nucleotides: 11. CDR3 length equals 15 residues.

V gene TRBV11-2 combines with J gene TRBJ2-3, with TRBD1 matching 8 bases. Germline-derived CDR1 and CDR2 are SGHAT and FQNNGV. This CDR3 region has 16 residues. V was clipped by 2 bases and J by 2 bases; unmatched bases: 6. The CDR3 protein is CASSLRPGQATDTQYF. CDR3 in DNA: TGTGCCAGCAGCTTAAGACCGGGACAGGCCACAGATACGCAGTATTTT.

The chain combines TRBV19 with TRBJ1-2; 8 bases match TRBD1. The germline V gene has CDR1 LNHDA and CDR2 SQIVND (reference sequence). The CDR3 covers 14 residues. V shed 3 bases and J 2 bases; nucleotides not matched to a gene: 2. This CDR3 is CASSMDRVNYGYTF. CDR3 nucleotides: TGTGCCAGTAGTATGGACAGGGTCAACTATGGCTACACCTTC.

The chain carries TRBV9 and TRBJ2-1; D not certain. The germline V gene encodes CDR1 SGDLS and CDR2 YYNGEE. V shed 0 bases and J shed 2 bases, with 6 bases lying between them. The CDR3 totals 14 residues. The CDR3 DNA reads TGTGCCAGCAGCGTAGAAACAGCCTACAATGAGCAGTTCTTC. The encoded protein is CASSVETAYNEQFF.

The V call is TRBV5-1, the J call TRBJ2-1, with a weak D call TRBD1 (5 bases). Germline CDR1 and CDR2: SGHRS and YFSETQ. Between the trimmed V and J ends, which lost 0 bases and 8 bases, there was a span of 18 bases. This CDR3 has 16 residues. CDR3 DNA sequence: TGCGCCAGCAGCTTGGCCGGCAGGGATGAGAAGGATGAGCAGTTCTTC. Amino acid sequence: CASSLAGRDEKDEQFF.

This clone has only one observation. V usage is TRBV2 and J usage is TRBJ1-5, with D maybe TRBD1 (6 bases). Germline CDR1 is SNHLY and CDR2 is FYNNEI. The V gene lost 6 bases and the J gene lost 4 bases, with 13 bases spanning the gap. The CDR3 length is 14 residues. The CDR3: CASRRYRENQPQHF. CDR3 coding DNA: TGTGCCAGCAGAAGATACAGGGAGAATCAGCCCCAGCATTTT.

The V and J genes are TRBV19 and TRBJ1-1; no reliable D call. From germline, CDR1 is LNHDA and CDR2 SQIVND (reference sequence). Trimming took 4 bases from V and 5 from J, leaving 20 bases between them. This CDR3 comprises 16 residues. In DNA form, the CDR3 reads TGTGCCAGTAGTACAGTACGGGTGGCCGTTAATACTGAAGCTTTCTTT. Residues: CASSTVRVAVNTEAFF.

The chain recombines TRBV19 with TRBJ1-2; no clear D gene. Per the germline V gene, CDR1 is LNHDA and CDR2 is SQIVND (reference sequence). This CDR3 has 12 residues. The V gene lost 3 bases and the J gene lost 13 bases, with 15 bases spanning the gap. The CDR3 DNA reads TGTGCCAGTAGTATCTCGGCGGATGTTCTCACCTTC. Its translation: CASSISADVLTF.

About this clone itself: The sample holds other DNA sequences that translate to the same CDR3. The chain carries TRBV5-1 and TRBJ2-3, with 8 bases fitting TRBD2. The CDR3 sequence is 15 residues long. Trimming removed 4 bases from V and 2 bases from J; junction bases left unmatched: 6. Germline V gives CDR1 SGHRS, CDR2 YFSETQ. CDR3 sequence reads: CASSPGGLATDTQYF. CDR3 DNA sequence: TGCGCCAGCAGCCCGGGGGGGCTAGCCACAGATACGCAGTATTTT.

This chain connects TRBV6-5 to TRBJ2-2; a weak D match, TRBD2 (6 bases). CDR1 is MNHEY, CDR2 SVGAGI, per germline. The germline V and J ends were trimmed by 2 bases and 5 bases, with 12 bases remaining between them. CDR3 length equals 15 residues. CDR3 in DNA: TGTGCCAGCAGTTACCTGGGACTCCCGACCGGGGAGCTGTTTTTT. Encoded protein: CASSYLGLPTGELFF.

The chain's CDR3 is CASSPAAGEQGYGYTF. CDR3 sequence (DNA): TGTGCCAGCAGTCCCGCGGCAGGGGAGCAGGGCTATGGCTACACCTTC. The chain joins TRBV6-4 to TRBJ1-2; possible D gene TRBD1, 6 bases. With 5 bases removed from V and 4 bases from J, the gap between germline ends came to 20 bases. CDR1 and CDR2 (germline): MRHNA, SNTAGT. The CDR3 extends over 16 amino acids.

The genes are TRBV12-5 and TRBJ2-3; 12 nucleotides match TRBD2. V shed 1 base and J 3 bases; nucleotides not matched to a gene: 5. CDR1 is LGHNT, CDR2 FRNRAP, per germline. The length of the CDR3 is 17 residues. This chain's CDR3 is CASGLGLAGDATDTQYF. The CDR3 region has the DNA TGTGCTAGTGGTTTGGGACTAGCGGGGGATGCAACAGATACGCAGTATTTT.